This T cell receptor beta chain emerged from a study of CD8+ T cells in alopecia areata. At the level of the study: The protocol delivered tofacitinib for 6 to 18 months, then withdrew it for 6 months. Notes on the study in general: Clonality in lesional scalp, especially alopecia totalis/universalis, exceeded that of normal scalp. Under tofacitinib, fewer expanded CD8+ clones appeared among the top 100 scalp clones.

cDNA prepared by RNA extraction and subsequent reverse transcription served as the template for sequencing. The data were produced by immunoSEQ multiplex PCR, yet TCRdb's version contains in-frame clones alone and is incomplete. The table lists 90,000 to 150,000 clones, more than 45% of them singletons, with approximately 0.5% in the top ten. Indicated treatment: oral pan-JAK inhibitor, 5-10 mg twice daily. In regard to this clone: Its antigen is unknown.

Trimming removed 7 bases from V and 7 bases from J, with 20 bases in between. The length of the CDR3 is 14 residues. CDR1 SGHTA and CDR2 FQGTGA come from the germline V gene. The gene calls are TRBV7-3 and TRBJ2-7; D gene unclear. The sequencing used CD4+ T cells sorted from blood, collected at week 4, from a patient treated with tofacitinib. The TCR sequence derives from a human donor with alopecia areata. The CDR3 loop is CASKAGPSVGEQYF. CDR3 in DNA: TGTGCCAGCAAGGCCGGGCCTTCCGTCGGGGAGCAGTACTTC.